The T cell receptor beta chain under discussion was sequenced for a study of T-cell memory formation after mild COVID-19. TCRdb analysed the 5' RACE reads with MiXCR anew, one entry per CDR3 protein. The sample has about 270,000 distinct CDR3 sequences, 16% seen once. Germline V gene sequence: CDR1 SGHRS, CDR2 YFSETQ. V was pared by 2 bases and J by 3 bases, with 9 bases between. CDR3 length: 13 amino acids. Study-wide points: Of the contracting clones, CD4+ ones lay mainly in CM and EM, and CD8+ ones in EMRA. A second wave expanding day 15 to 37 was CD4+-biased; contracting clones were balanced. Clones from the second wave (peaking day 37) had unconfirmed SARS-CoV-2 specificity. A subset of responding clones appeared in pre-infection memory, suggesting cross-reactive memory joined.

This clonotype was seen only a few times. Its target is not known. V usage is TRBV5-1 and J usage is TRBJ2-7; D possibly uses TRBD1 or TRBD2 (5 bases each). Sequenced sample: PBMCs or a T cell subset sorted from them (not recorded which). The sequence derives from a man aged 18 to 35 who had mild COVID-19 (a few samples of this study predate the infection). Cell type and time point are not known. CDR3 sequence (DNA): TGCGCCAGCAGCTTTGAGGGGAACTACGAGCAGTACTTC. Protein: CASSFEGNYEQYF.